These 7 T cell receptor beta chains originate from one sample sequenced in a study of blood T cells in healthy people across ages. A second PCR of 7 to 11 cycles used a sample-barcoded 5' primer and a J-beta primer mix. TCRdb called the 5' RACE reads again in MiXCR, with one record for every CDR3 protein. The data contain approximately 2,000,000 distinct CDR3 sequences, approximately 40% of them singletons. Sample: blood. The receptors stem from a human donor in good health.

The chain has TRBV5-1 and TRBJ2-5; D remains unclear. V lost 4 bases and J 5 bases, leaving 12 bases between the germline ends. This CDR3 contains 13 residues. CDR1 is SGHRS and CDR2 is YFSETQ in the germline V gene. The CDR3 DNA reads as TGCGCCAGCAGCCCCGGACCGCCTGAGACCCAGTACTTC. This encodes CASSPGPPETQYF.

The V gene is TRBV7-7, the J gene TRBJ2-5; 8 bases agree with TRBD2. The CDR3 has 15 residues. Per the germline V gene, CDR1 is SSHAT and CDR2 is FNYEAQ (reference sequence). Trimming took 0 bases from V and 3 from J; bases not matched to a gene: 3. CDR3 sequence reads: CASSLAPTSEETQYF. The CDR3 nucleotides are TGTGCCAGCAGCTTAGCTCCGACTAGCGAAGAGACCCAGTACTTC.

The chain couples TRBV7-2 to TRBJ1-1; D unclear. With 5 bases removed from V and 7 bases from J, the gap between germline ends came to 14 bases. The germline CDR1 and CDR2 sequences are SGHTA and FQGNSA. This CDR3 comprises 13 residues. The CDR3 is CASSQDSWVEAFF. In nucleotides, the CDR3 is TGTGCCAGCAGCCAGGACTCATGGGTTGAAGCTTTCTTT.

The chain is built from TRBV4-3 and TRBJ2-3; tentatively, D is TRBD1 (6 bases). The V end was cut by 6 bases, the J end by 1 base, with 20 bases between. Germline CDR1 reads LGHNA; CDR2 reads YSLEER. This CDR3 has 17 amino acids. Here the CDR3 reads CASSRIMDSPRTDTQYF. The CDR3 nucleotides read TGCGCCAGCAGTCGCATAATGGACAGCCCCCGCACAGATACGCAGTATTTT.

CDR3 amino acids: CASSRLEADTQYF. In DNA, the CDR3 is TGTGCCAGCAGCCGACTAGAAGCAGATACGCAGTATTTT. The chain combines TRBV3-1 with TRBJ2-3; tentative D call: TRBD2 (6 bases). Germline assignment: CDR1 LGHDT and CDR2 YNNKEL (reference sequence). Trimming left V 4 bases short and J 4 bases short, with 9 bases between. This CDR3 comprises 13 residues.

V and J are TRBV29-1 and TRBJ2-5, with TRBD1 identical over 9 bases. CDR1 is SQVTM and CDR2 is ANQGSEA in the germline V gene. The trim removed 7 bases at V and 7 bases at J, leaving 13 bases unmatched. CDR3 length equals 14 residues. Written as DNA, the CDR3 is TGCAGCGCAGAAACAGGGGGCCGGGGCTCGACCCAGTACTTC. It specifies CSAETGGRGSTQYF.

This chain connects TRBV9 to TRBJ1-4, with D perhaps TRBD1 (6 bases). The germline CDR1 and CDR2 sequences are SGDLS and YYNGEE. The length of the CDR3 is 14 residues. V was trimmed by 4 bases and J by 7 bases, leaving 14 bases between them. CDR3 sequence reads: CASSPGVGAEKLFF. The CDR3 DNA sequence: TGTGCCAGCAGCCCAGGGGTAGGCGCTGAAAAACTGTTTTTT.